The rows below give T cell receptor beta chains drawn from one sample of a study of blood T cell repertoires in COVID-19. Using immunoSEQ multiplex PCR, the repertoire was profiled, and TCRdb retains in-frame clones only, with some absent. The table has about 240,000 clones, roughly 88% seen once; the top ten hold approximately 13%. The sequencing sample was made of peripheral blood. The receptors were gathered from a man older than 75 with acute or convalescent COVID-19. The CDR3 runs from the conserved cysteine through the conserved F or W. D genes are given only for firm matches. Expanded clones are given a class, and other clones once, few, many or no size at all.

j_call clone_size v_call d_call cdr3_nt cdr3_aa
TRBJ2-3 - TRBV5-4 - TGTGCCAGCAGCCACGGACGGGGTGGCACAGATACGCAGTATTTT CASSHGRGGTDTQYF
TRBJ1-4 - TRBV28 - TGTGCCAGCACTCCCGGACAGACGCCTGAAAAACTGTTTTTT CASTPGQTPEKLFF
TRBJ1-1 - TRBV6-6 TRBD1 TGTGCCAGTCAGGACAGGGGGTCCACTGAAGCTTTCTTT CASQDRGSTEAFF
TRBJ1-6 - TRBV2 - TGTGCCAGCCGGACAGAAAATGTCCATAATTCACCCCTCCACTTT CASRTENVHNSPLHF
TRBJ2-3 - TRBV18 TRBD2 TGTGCCAGCTCATCCCTAGCGGGGGGCGACACAGATACGCAGTATTTT CASSSLAGGDTDTQYF
TRBJ1-2 - TRBV5-6 - TGTGCCAGCACCGTCTCTCCCAGGGTCCGGTACACCTTC CASTVSPRVRYTF
TRBJ2-2 - TRBV28 - TGTGCCAGCAGTTCCCCTCAGGGTATCACCGGGGAGCTGTTTTTT CASSSPQGITGELFF
TRBJ1-1 - TRBV9 - TGTGCCAGCAGCGTAAGCGGTACCACTGAAGCTTTCTTT CASSVSGTTEAFF
TRBJ2-4 - TRBV28 - TGTGCCAGCAATGAGGGGGGGCTGGCCAAAAACATTCAGTACTTC CASNEGGLAKNIQYF
TRBJ2-3 - TRBV5-6 TRBD1 TGTGCCAGCAGCTGGGACAGGGGACCCACAGATACGCAGTATTTT CASSWDRGPTDTQYF
TRBJ1-5 - TRBV5-1 TRBD1 TGCGCCAGCAGCGCAACAGGGGCGAATCAGCCCCAGCATTTT CASSATGANQPQHF
TRBJ1-1 - TRBV5-1 TRBD1 TGCGCCAGCGCCGGGACAGGGCTTAACACTGAAGCTTTCTTT CASAGTGLNTEAFF
TRBJ1-3 - TRBV15 TRBD1 TGTGCCACCAGGGACAGGGGAAGAACTGGAAACACCATATATTTT CATRDRGRTGNTIYF
TRBJ2-3 - TRBV13 - TGTGCCAGCAGCTCCTATAAGGGGCAGGGGACAGATACGCAGTATTTT CASSSYKGQGTDTQYF
TRBJ2-1 - TRBV28 - TGTGCCAGCACCCTAGGGGGGGGACTCTCCAATGAGCAGTTCTTC CASTLGGGLSNEQFF
TRBJ2-3 - TRBV6-5 TRBD2 TGTGCCAGCAGTTACTCGATGCGGGGGGGAAAAGATACGCAGTATTTT CASSYSMRGGKDTQYF
TRBJ2-7 - TRBV7-9 - TGTGCCAGCAGAAGAGATCGGGGCTACGAGCAGTACTTC CASRRDRGYEQYF
TRBJ1-4 - TRBV28 - TGTGCCACCTGCCCAGGGAATGAAAAACTGTTTTTT CATCPGNEKLFF
TRBJ2-5 - TRBV7-3 TRBD2 TGTGCCAGCAGCTTAGGTAGCGGGTTAGGCCAAGAGACCCAGTACTTC CASSLGSGLGQETQYF
TRBJ2-7 - TRBV6-2/TRBV6-3 TRBD1 TGTGCCAGCAGTTGGGACAGGGGATCCTACGAGCAGTACTTC CASSWDRGSYEQYF
TRBJ1-5 - TRBV7-2 - TGTGCCAGCAGCTTATATATTGGACAAATCAATCAGCCCCAGCATTTT CASSLYIGQINQPQHF
TRBJ2-1 - TRBV27 TRBD2 TGTGCCAGCAGTTTTCTCGGGACTAGCGGGATCATTCGAAATGAGCAGTTCTTC CASSFLGTSGIIRNEQFF
TRBJ2-1 - TRBV9 TRBD2 TGTGCCAGCAGCGTAGGCGTAGCGGGACCCTACAATGAGCAGTTCTTC CASSVGVAGPYNEQFF
TRBJ1-4 - TRBV6-5 TRBD1 TGTGCCAGCAGTCCTCCGGGACAGGAAAAACTGTTTTTT CASSPPGQEKLFF
TRBJ2-1 - TRBV19 TRBD1 TGTGCCAGTAGCCTCAACGGACAGGGCTACAATGAGCAGTTCTTC CASSLNGQGYNEQFF
TRBJ1-1 once TRBV3-1/TRBV3-2 - TGTGCCAGCAGCCAAATTGGGGGCAACACTGAAGCTTTCTTT CASSQIGGNTEAFF
TRBJ1-5 - TRBV7-6 - TGTGCCAGCAGCCCGGGTCAGGGAGGTCAGCCCCAGCATTTT CASSPGQGGQPQHF
TRBJ1-6 - TRBV7-9 - TGTGCCAGCAGCGTACCCAACACACCCCTCCACTTT CASSVPNTPLHF
TRBJ2-7 - TRBV14 - TGTGCCAGCAGCCAAGATGCGGCCAGATCCTACGAGCAGTACTTC CASSQDAARSYEQYF
TRBJ2-3 few TRBV19 TRBD2 TGTGCCAGTAGTATAGACCCTAGCGGGGGGCCGCAGTATTTT CASSIDPSGGPQYF
TRBJ2-2 few TRBV18 TRBD2 TGTGCCAGCTCACCAGAGACTAGCGGGTTATCGAACACCGGGGAGCTGTTTTTT CASSPETSGLSNTGELFF
TRBJ2-4 - TRBV29-1 - TGCAGCGTCGACGAAACTGGGGCGATATACTTC CSVDETGAIYF
TRBJ2-1 - TRBV5-4 TRBD2 TGTGCCAGCAGCACATACCAGGCGGGAGGAGTTGAGCAGTTCTTC CASSTYQAGGVEQFF
TRBJ1-5 - TRBV4-1 - TGCGCCAGCAGCCAAGACGCGGGGGGGGCTAATCAGCCCCAGCATTTT CASSQDAGGANQPQHF
TRBJ2-1 - TRBV6-1 TRBD1 TGTGCCAGCAGTGCCACAGGGGGCCGGGGGTACAATGAGCAGTTCTTC CASSATGGRGYNEQFF
TRBJ1-3 once TRBV5-5 - TGTGCCAGCAGCTGGGGCCGGGCAGCTAGCTCTGGAAACACCATATATTTT CASSWGRAASSGNTIYF